These 30 T cell receptor beta chains came from one sample sequenced in a study of cytomegalovirus exposure and HLA in healthy donors. TCRdb keeps only in-frame clones here, not all; method: immunoSEQ multiplex PCR. The table has approximately 90,000 clones, around 93% seen once. Sequenced: PBMCs. All receptors come from a woman between 25 and 40 years old in good health and CMV-seropositive.

The chain links TRBV28 to TRBJ1-2; D ambiguous. Germline assignment: CDR1 MDHEN and CDR2 SYDVKM. This CDR3 comprises 12 residues. The V end was cut by 5 bases, the J end by 8 bases, with 12 bases between. CDR3 bases: TGTGCCAGCAGTGTTCAGTTGAAAGGCTACACCTTC. This sequence encodes CASSVQLKGYTF.

The CDR3 loop is CASSWTAGELFF. The CDR3 DNA reads as TGTGCCAGCAGCTGGACAGCCGGGGAGCTGTTTTTT. The chain is built from TRBV7-9 and TRBJ2-2; tentative D call: TRBD1 (6 bases). Germline-derived CDR1 and CDR2 are SEHNR and FQNEAQ (reference sequence). The CDR3 covers 12 residues. Trimming shortened V by 4 bases and J by 6 bases, and 6 bases separated the two germline ends.

The CDR3 DNA is TGTGCCAGCAGCTTAGGGGGGGACACTGAAGCTTTCTTT. The encoded protein is CASSLGGDTEAFF. This sequence joins TRBV11-2 and TRBJ1-1, with D tentatively TRBD1 (5 bases). The CDR3 runs to 13 residues. CDR1 is SGHAT, CDR2 FQNNGV, per germline. Trimming shortened V by 1 base and J by 3 bases, and 6 bases separated the two germline ends.

This chain uses TRBV13 with TRBJ1-2, with TRBD1 identical over 8 bases. In germline, CDR1 is PRHDT, CDR2 FYEKMQ (reference sequence). J gave up 0 bases and V 5 bases, and 5 bases lay outside the gene matches. The CDR3 is made up of 15 amino acids. CDR3 protein: CASSNSQGANYGYTF. CDR3 coding DNA: TGTGCCAGCAGCAACTCACAGGGGGCTAACTATGGCTACACCTTC.

This clone has just one count. Germline is not matched at one junction end, which may reflect a read error. The genes are TRBV5-1 and TRBJ2-1, with 7 bases aligning to TRBD1. This CDR3 spans 15 amino acids. The germline gives CDR1 SGHRS, CDR2 YFSETQ. CDR3: CASSLVDRSFNEQFF. CDR3 DNA: TGCGCCAGCAGCTTGGTGGACAGGTCCTTCAATGAGCAGTTCTTC.

This clone appeared a single time. The rearrangement uses TRBV5-1 and TRBJ2-1; 13 nucleotides agree with TRBD2. The CDR3 has 19 amino acids. Trimming removed 4 bases from V and 2 bases from J; junction bases left unmatched: 12. CDR1 is SGHRS and CDR2 is YFSETQ in the germline V gene. In DNA, the CDR3 is TGCGCCAGCAGCCGATTGACTAGCGGGAGGTACTCTACCTACAATGAGCAGTTCTTC. Protein sequence: CASSRLTSGRYSTYNEQFF. The full variable domain, rest sourced from reference TRBV5-1 and TRBJ2-1, is KAGVTQTPRYLIKTRGQQVTLSCSPISGHRSVSWYQQTPGQGLQFLFEYFSETQRNKGNFPGRFSGRQFSNSRSEMNVSTLELGDSALYLCASSRLTSGRYSTYNEQFFGPGTRLTVL.

This clone appeared a few times. The chain carries TRBV9 and TRBJ2-6; perhaps TRBD1 as D (6 bases). This CDR3 contains 16 residues. Germline-derived CDR1 and CDR2 are SGDLS and YYNGEE. Trimming took off 3 bases at V and 2 bases at J, with 12 bases between the two ends. The CDR3 coding sequence is TGTGCCAGCAGCGATCGGGCAGGGGCTGGGGCCAACGTCCTGACTTTC. It specifies CASSDRAGAGANVLTF.

The rearrangement uses TRBV11-2 and TRBJ1-1; 8 nucleotides line up with TRBD1. With V trimmed by 4 bases and J by 0 bases, 7 bases remained unmatched. The CDR3 runs to 16 residues. Germline CDR1 and CDR2: SGHAT and FQNNGV. The CDR3: CASSSSTGVMNTEAFF. The CDR3 DNA follows: TGTGCCAGCAGCTCTTCGACAGGGGTCATGAACACTGAAGCTTTCTTT. The full variable domain, its missing parts supplied by reference TRBV11-2 and TRBJ1-1, is EAGVAQSPRYKIIEKRQSVAFWCNPISGHATLYWYQQILGQGPKLLIQFQNNGVVDDSQLPKDRFSAERLKGVDSTLKIQPAKLEDSAVYLCASSSSTGVMNTEAFFGQGTRLTVV.

This rearrangement joins TRBV6-6 to TRBJ2-7; maybe TRBD1 (5 bases). The CDR3 is made up of 11 amino acids. Trimming pared 8 bases from V and 4 bases from J, leaving 9 bases between. Looked up from germline, CDR1 is MNHNY and CDR2 is SVGAGI (reference sequence). CDR3 nucleotide sequence: TGTGCCAGCGCAGGGCAGTACGAGCAGTACTTC. Amino acid sequence: CASAGQYEQYF.

The J gene is TRBJ1-4, the V gene TRBV19; D unresolved. CDR3 length: 13 residues. CDR1 is LNHDA and CDR2 is SQIVND in the germline V gene (reference sequence). V shed 6 bases and J shed 0 bases, with 5 bases lying between them. The CDR3 sequence: CASRDSTNEKLFF. As DNA, the CDR3 is TGTGCCAGTAGAGACTCAACTAATGAAAAACTGTTTTTT.

The sample holds a few counts of this clone. The chain employs TRBV30 and TRBJ1-5; D might be TRBD1 (6 bases). The CDR3 consists of 14 residues. Trimming left V 2 bases short and J 6 bases short, with 14 bases between. The germline gives CDR1 GTSNPN, CDR2 SVGIG (reference sequence). This CDR3 reads CAWSLTQGAQPQHF. The CDR3 DNA follows: TGTGCCTGGAGTCTAACACAGGGAGCTCAGCCCCAGCATTTT.

Regarding this clone: The junction differs from germline at one of its ends, possibly a read error. The chain links TRBV2 to TRBJ1-1, with 7 bases fitting TRBD1. Germline values: CDR1 SNHLY, CDR2 FYNNEI. CDR3 length equals 17 residues. CDR3 bases: TGTGCCAACAGTCTCCCCACGGACAGGTCGGAAGTAACTGAAGCTTTCTTT. Residues: CANSLPTDRSEVTEAFF. The full variable domain, with the rest looked up from reference TRBV2 and TRBJ1-1, is EPEVTQTPSHQVTQMGQEVILRCVPISNHLYFYWYRQILGQKVEFLVSFYNNEISEKSEIFDDQFSVERPDGSNFTLKIRSTKLEDSAMYFCANSLPTDRSEVTEAFFGQGTRLTVV.

The V call is TRBV10-2, the J call TRBJ2-7, with 10 bases fitting TRBD2. Germline V gene sequence: CDR1 WSHSY, CDR2 SAAADI. V shed 2 bases, J shed 2 bases, and the junction held 15 bases outside the gene matches. The CDR3 runs to 19 residues. In DNA, the CDR3 is TGCGCCAGCAGTGAGACGGTAGCGGGAGGTTTAGTTGGGACCTACGAGCAGTACTTC. It encodes CASSETVAGGLVGTYEQYF.

The rearrangement links TRBV28 to TRBJ1-5; D may be TRBD1 (5 bases). CDR1 is MDHEN, CDR2 SYDVKM, per germline. The V and J ends lost 6 bases and 4 bases respectively, with 16 bases between them. This CDR3 spans 15 amino acids. CDR3 amino acids: CASSLPTGKNQPQHF. CDR3 coding DNA: TGTGCCAGCAGCCTCCCCACAGGAAAAAATCAGCCCCAGCATTTT.

This clone occurred once. V usage is TRBV7-2 and J usage is TRBJ1-2; no firm D call. V gave up 5 bases and J gave up 4 bases, with 14 bases separating them. The CDR3 contains 14 residues. Germline V lookup: CDR1 SGHTA, CDR2 FQGNSA. CDR3 nucleotides: TGTGCCAGCAGCGAAGATTTTGCTACCTATGGCTACACCTTC. Protein sequence: CASSEDFATYGYTF.

The chain employs TRBV6-1 and TRBJ2-5, with 7 bases fitting TRBD1. Germline loops: CDR1 MNHNS, CDR2 SASEGT. The CDR3 has 17 residues. J gave up 5 bases and V 4 bases, and 16 bases lay outside the gene matches. CDR3 sequence reads: CASSGSQNRGMGETQYF. The CDR3 bases are TGTGCCAGCAGTGGGAGTCAAAACAGGGGAATGGGTGAGACCCAGTACTTC.

The gene calls are TRBV19 and TRBJ2-4; TRBD1 aligns across 7 bases. This CDR3 is 14 amino acids long. CDR1 and CDR2 (germline): LNHDA, SQIVND (reference sequence). V lost 5 bases and J lost 12; bases outside the gene matches: 13. The CDR3 is CASSPGQPVGSQYF. The CDR3 nucleotides read TGTGCCAGTAGTCCGGGACAGCCGGTGGGGAGTCAGTACTTC. The full variable domain, its missing parts supplied by reference TRBV19 and TRBJ2-4, is DGGITQSPKYLFRKEGQNVTLSCEQNLNHDAMYWYRQDPGQGLRLIYYSQIVNDFQKGDIAEGYSVSREKKESFPLTVTSAQKNPTAFYLCASSPGQPVGSQYFGAGTRLSVL.

The chain combines TRBV5-1 with TRBJ2-1, with a tentative D call TRBD1 (5 bases). This CDR3 contains 14 residues. Germline lookup yields CDR1 SGHRS and CDR2 YFSETQ. The ends were cut back, 0 bases at V and 8 bases at J, with 12 bases in the middle. The CDR3 DNA sequence: TGCGCCAGCAGCTTGGCTTGGGGCCCCTATGAGCAGTTCTTC. This gives the protein CASSLAWGPYEQFF.

The chain links TRBV11-3 to TRBJ2-7; the match to TRBD1 covers 11 bases. Trimming cost V 4 bases and J 3 bases; bases outside gene matches: 5. The CDR3 runs 15 residues. Germline V lookup: CDR1 SGHNT, CDR2 YENEEA. In DNA, the CDR3 is TGTGCCAGCAGCTGTGGACAGGGGGCTTACTACGAGCAGTACTTC. Amino acid sequence: CASSCGQGAYYEQYF.

The gene calls are TRBV11-3 and TRBJ2-1; D call uncertain. V dropped 5 bases and J dropped 6 bases, with 8 bases sitting between them. The CDR3 spans 12 residues. Germline V gives CDR1 SGHNT, CDR2 YENEEA. CDR3 sequence (DNA): TGTGCCAGCAGCCCGCCGGGCAATGAGCAGTTCTTC. The encoded protein is CASSPPGNEQFF.

In the case of this clone: The germline gene is not matched at one end of the junction; a read error may be the cause. The gene calls are TRBV27 and TRBJ2-5, with 8 positions matching TRBD2. The germline V gene has CDR1 MNHEY and CDR2 SMNVEV (reference sequence). This CDR3 region has 11 residues. The CDR3 protein is CASSFSGTTHF. The DNA for the CDR3 is TGTGCCAGCAGTTTTAGCGGGACCACTCACTTC.

The J gene is TRBJ2-6, the V gene TRBV15; TRBD1 might be the D (5 bases). The germline CDR1 and CDR2 sequences are LNHNV and YYDKDF (reference sequence). CDR3 size: 15 residues. Trimming took 3 bases from V and 4 from J, leaving 10 bases between them. The CDR3 coding sequence is TGTGCCACCAGCAGTTTAGGGGTCGGGGCCAACGTCCTGACTTTC. This sequence encodes CATSSLGVGANVLTF.

CDR3 DNA: TGTGCCAGCAGCTCCGAAGGGTCCATAGCGGGAGGAGGGGAGACCCAGTACTTC. Translating it yields CASSSEGSIAGGGETQYF. The rearrangement links TRBV7-7 to TRBJ2-5; 10 bases are shared with TRBD2. The germline gives CDR1 SSHAT, CDR2 FNYEAQ (reference sequence). The CDR3 loop spans 18 amino acids. J lost 5 bases, V lost 4 bases, and 16 bases had no gene match.

V gene TRBV28 combines with J gene TRBJ2-5; 7 bases line up with TRBD1. Trimming at V came to 6 bases and at J to 2 bases, leaving 9 bases not matched to a gene. CDR3 length: 15 amino acids. In germline, CDR1 is MDHEN, CDR2 SYDVKM. Written as DNA, the CDR3 is TGTGCCAGCAGGACTCGACAGGGTCAACAAGAGACCCAGTACTTC. This codes for CASRTRQGQQETQYF.

The chain employs TRBV6-5 and TRBJ1-2; 9 bases are a match to TRBD1. V was pared by 1 base and J by 8 bases, with 11 bases of the junction left unmatched. CDR3 length: 16 residues. Germline loops: CDR1 MNHEY, CDR2 SVGAGI. CDR3 DNA sequence: TGTGCCAGCAGTTACTGGGTAACACAGGGGGCGGAGGGCTACACCTTC. Protein: CASSYWVTQGAEGYTF.

This clone was observed a single time. The J gene is TRBJ1-2, the V gene TRBV28, with D possibly being TRBD1 (5 bases). Germline V lookup: CDR1 MDHEN, CDR2 SYDVKM. Between the trimmed V and J ends, which lost 3 bases and 3 bases, there was a span of 20 bases. The CDR3 spans 17 residues. CDR3 nucleotide sequence: TGTGCCAGCAGTTTTGGGATGGGGGGGGACCTGGACTATGGCTACACCTTC. Encoded protein: CASSFGMGGDLDYGYTF.

The chain joins TRBV28 to TRBJ2-1; TRBD1 aligns across 8 bases. V dropped 6 bases and J dropped 8; count of bases not matched to a gene: 15. This CDR3 is built from 16 residues. Germline V CDR1 and CDR2: MDHEN, SYDVKM. CDR3 in amino acids: CASSHHRGQGKDEQFF. For the CDR3, the DNA is TGTGCCAGCAGCCACCACCGCGGACAGGGAAAGGATGAGCAGTTCTTC.

This chain joins TRBV15 and TRBJ2-5; maybe TRBD2 (6 bases). The CDR3 has 17 amino acids. Germline V gene lookup returns CDR1 LNHNV and CDR2 YYDKDF (reference sequence). V was clipped by 1 base and J by 0 bases, with 15 bases between them. The CDR3 sequence is CATSRAAGPYYQETQYF. The DNA of the CDR3 is TGTGCCACCAGCAGAGCAGCGGGCCCATACTACCAAGAGACCCAGTACTTC.

J is TRBJ1-2 and V is TRBV7-6; tentatively, D is TRBD1 (6 bases). Deletions cut 10 bases from V and 4 bases from J, with 13 bases between. The CDR3 loop spans 12 amino acids. The germline V gene has CDR1 SGHVS and CDR2 FNYEAQ. CDR3 sequence reads: CAIQGFGYGYTF. The DNA of the CDR3 is TGTGCCATCCAGGGGTTTGGCTATGGCTACACCTTC. The full variable domain, completed using reference TRBV7-6 and TRBJ1-2, is GAGVSQSPRYKVTKRGQDVALRCDPISGHVSLYWYRQALGQGPEFLTYFNYEAQQDKSGLPNDRFSAERPEGSISTLTIQRTEQRDSAMYRCAIQGFGYGYTFGSGTRLTVV.

The genes are TRBV5-5 and TRBJ2-1; 14 bases agree with TRBD2. Germline CDR1 and CDR2: SGHKS and YYEKEE (reference sequence). The CDR3 sequence is 18 residues long. With V trimmed by 2 bases and J by 8 bases, 12 bases remained unmatched. CDR3 sequence (DNA): TGTGCCAGCAGCTTCTTCCCGGGACTAGCGGGAGAGTTATATGAGCAGTTCTTC. Protein sequence: CASSFFPGLAGELYEQFF.